These 23 T cell receptor beta chains were all obtained from the same sample, sequenced in a study of Graves' ophthalmopathy and Graves' hyperthyroidism. The study amplified TCR beta CDR3 regions using RNA transcripts. HTBI primers served in a first-round RT-PCR, which a second-round multiplex PCR followed. TCRdb re-derived calls from the multiplex PCR reads in MiXCR, one entry per CDR3 protein. The sample carries over 500,000 distinct CDR3 sequences, around a fifth recorded once. Material: peripheral blood. The receptors were gathered from a woman younger than 30 with stable Graves' hyperthyroidism. Some clones in this sample may be carry-over from other donors' samples.

This chain joins TRBV24-1 and TRBJ2-2; 8 bases map to TRBD1. Trimming cost V 9 bases and J 5 bases; bases outside gene matches: 7. The germline V gene encodes CDR1 KGHDR and CDR2 SFDVKD. The CDR3 totals 14 residues. The CDR3 DNA sequence: TGTGCCACCGCCGGACAGGGAGGTACCGGGGAGCTGTTTTTT. Encoded protein: CATAGQGGTGELFF.

In its sample, this clonotype was seen many times. Here the CDR3 reads CSARDAARSTGELFF. CDR3 DNA sequence: TGCAGTGCTAGAGATGCAGCCAGATCGACCGGGGAGCTGTTTTTT. The rearrangement links TRBV20-1 to TRBJ2-2; D call uncertain. The CDR3 sequence is 15 residues long. V was cut by 0 bases and J by 5 bases, with 13 bases left in between. Per germline, CDR1 DFQATT and CDR2 SNEGSKA (reference sequence).

This clonotype was seen at least ten times. One end of the junction is discordant with germline, which a read error may explain. This chain joins TRBV20-1 and TRBJ2-7, with TRBD2 identical over 7 bases. The CDR3 totals 16 residues. Germline-derived CDR1 and CDR2 are DFQATT and SNEGSKA (reference sequence). This chain's CDR3 is CNASVGAGTNSYEQYF. The CDR3, as DNA: TGCAATGCTAGTGTCGGAGCCGGGACTAACTCCTACGAGCAGTACTTC.

The chain carries TRBV15 and TRBJ2-4, with unresolved D. Trimming pared 2 bases from V and 3 bases from J, leaving 14 bases between. The germline CDR1 and CDR2 sequences are LNHNV and YYDKDF (reference sequence). This CDR3 region has 16 residues. The CDR3 coding sequence is TGTGCCACCAGCAGAAACCCCACTCCCGGCAAAAACATTCAGTACTTC. It codes for CATSRNPTPGKNIQYF.

The chain links TRBV4-1 to TRBJ2-7; 7 bases map to TRBD1. CDR1 and CDR2 (germline): MGHRA, YSYEKL. The V gene end was trimmed by 2 bases and the J gene end by 5 bases; junction bases not matched to a gene: 3. The CDR3 sequence is 13 residues long. Written as DNA, the CDR3 is TGCGCCAGCAGCCAACCAACAGGGGACGAGCAGTACTTC. It translates to CASSQPTGDEQYF.

J is TRBJ2-5 and V is TRBV6-1; TRBD1 aligns across 9 bases. Germline V CDR1 and CDR2: MNHNS, SASEGT. V was clipped by 6 bases and J by 5 bases; unmatched bases: 7. The CDR3 loop spans 14 amino acids. The CDR3 here is CASRRRQGGETQYF. DNA of the CDR3: TGTGCCAGCAGGCGACGACAGGGGGGGGAGACCCAGTACTTC.

The rearrangement links TRBV7-3 to TRBJ2-3; D may be TRBD2 (6 bases). Per germline, CDR1 SGHTA and CDR2 FQGTGA. V was cut by 0 bases and J by 3 bases, with 7 bases left in between. This CDR3 has 14 amino acids. In DNA, the CDR3 is TGTGCCAGCAGCTTAACGGGAGGAACAGATACGCAGTATTTT. It translates to CASSLTGGTDTQYF.

The sample holds many counts of this clonotype. V usage is TRBV5-1 and J usage is TRBJ2-7; the D gene is possibly TRBD1 (5 bases). Trimming took 4 bases from V and 6 from J, leaving 11 bases between them. CDR1 SGHRS and CDR2 YFSETQ come from the germline V gene. The CDR3 has 12 residues. The CDR3 bases are TGCGCCAGCAGCGTTCAGGGAAGCGAGCAGTACTTC. It is translated as CASSVQGSEQYF.

This chain connects TRBV2 to TRBJ2-7; no reliable D call. Germline values: CDR1 SNHLY, CDR2 FYNNEI. The CDR3 sequence is 13 residues long. V lost 4 bases and J 4 bases, leaving 11 bases between the germline ends. The CDR3 spells CASSAMASYEQYF. CDR3 DNA: TGTGCCAGCAGTGCTATGGCTTCTTACGAGCAGTACTTC.

This clonotype was seen many times. The V and J genes are TRBV12-5 and TRBJ2-7; TRBD1 might be the D (6 bases). The CDR3 runs to 13 residues. Trimming left V 6 bases short and J 1 base short, with 10 bases between. CDR1 is LGHNT and CDR2 is FRNRAP in the germline V gene. The CDR3 nucleotides read TGTGCTAGTGGCAGGGACACGTCCTACGAGCAGTACTTC. Translating it yields CASGRDTSYEQYF.

In this sample, this clonotype turned up a few times. The chain joins TRBV10-3 to TRBJ1-5; 7 bases map to TRBD1. CDR1 and CDR2 (germline): ENHRY, SYGVKD. The length of the CDR3 is 15 residues. J was trimmed by 1 base and V by 3 bases; bases with no gene match: 3. CDR3 in amino acids: CAISEKGASNQPQHF. The CDR3 bases are TGTGCCATCAGTGAAAAGGGGGCCAGCAATCAGCCCCAGCATTTT.

V is TRBV25-1 and J is TRBJ2-2; TRBD2 matches at 8 bases. V was clipped by 8 bases and J by 5 bases; unmatched bases: 7. The CDR3 contains 14 residues. CDR1 and CDR2 from the germline V gene are MGHDK and SYGVNS. CDR3 residues: CASARAGETGELFF. CDR3 DNA: TGTGCCAGCGCCCGAGCGGGGGAAACCGGGGAGCTGTTTTTT.

The chain recombines TRBV12-3 or TRBV12-4 with TRBJ2-7; the D gene is possibly TRBD2 (5 bases). V was trimmed by 6 bases and J by 3 bases, leaving 15 bases between them. This CDR3 is 14 amino acids long. The DNA of the CDR3 is TGTGCCAGCAGACGGGAAGCCCAAGGCTACGAGCAGTACTTC. This encodes CASRREAQGYEQYF.

This clonotype was observed a few times. CDR3 protein: CASSLRTGGAYYGYTF. The CDR3 coding sequence is TGTGCCAGCAGCTTAAGGACAGGGGGTGCCTACTATGGCTACACCTTC. The chain combines TRBV7-8 with TRBJ1-2; 10 bases fit TRBD1. The CDR3 consists of 16 residues. Germline V gene lookup returns CDR1 SGHVS and CDR2 FQNEAQ. V lost 2 bases to trimming and J lost 3 bases; unmatched junction nucleotides: 6.

The sample holds many counts of this clonotype. The genes are TRBV7-2 and TRBJ2-7, with 13 bases lining up with TRBD2. Germline CDR1 is SGHTA and CDR2 is FQGNSA. Trimming at V came to 6 bases and at J to 6 bases, leaving 8 bases not matched to a gene. This CDR3 is 15 amino acids long. The CDR3 DNA reads as TGTGCCAGCAGGCGCGCACTAGCGGGAGGGGTCGAGCAGTACTTC. Protein sequence: CASRRALAGGVEQYF.

This clonotype was found many times. The chain uses TRBV6-2 or TRBV6-3 and TRBJ2-2; D ambiguous. The CDR3 length is 12 residues. V lost 6 bases and J lost 6, with 8 bases in between. The germline gives CDR1 MNHEY, CDR2 SVGEGT. The chain's CDR3 is CASRLPAGELFF. DNA for the CDR3: TGTGCCAGCAGACTCCCGGCCGGGGAGCTGTTTTTT.

A remark on this clonotype: A junction boundary mismatches the germline segment, possibly from a read error. The chain has TRBV7-2 and TRBJ2-4, with 7 bases aligning to TRBD1. This CDR3 region has 15 residues. CDR1 is SGHTA, CDR2 FQGNSA, per germline. CDR3 loop: CASSLGRGSLDIKYF. The CDR3 region has the DNA TGTGCCAGCAGCTTAGGCAGGGGGTCGTTGGACATTAAGTACTTC.

Turning to this clonotype: Possible read error: a much larger clone is one base away. This chain links TRBV7-6 with TRBJ2-7; 9 bases are a match to TRBD2. CDR1 SGHVS and CDR2 FNYEAQ come from the germline V gene. The CDR3 spans 15 residues. CDR3 bases: TGTGCCAGCAGCGTAACCGGGACTAGCTCCTACGAGCTGTACTTC. The encoded protein is CASSVTGTSSYELYF.

This clonotype was seen repeatedly, ten times or more. V gene TRBV6-1 combines with J gene TRBJ1-1; unclear D gene. Germline V lookup: CDR1 MNHNS, CDR2 SASEGT. Trimming removed 6 bases at V and 7 bases at J, with 12 bases between. CDR3 length: 12 amino acids. Here the CDR3 reads CASSPGPFEAFF. The CDR3 DNA sequence: TGTGCCAGCAGCCCAGGCCCGTTTGAAGCTTTCTTT.

This clonotype was seen repeatedly, ten times or more. The V call is TRBV6-1, the J call TRBJ2-2, with TRBD1 matching 8 bases. CDR3 size: 15 residues. The V segment lost 6 bases and the J segment 1 base; nucleotides outside the gene matches: 4. CDR1 and CDR2 from the germline V gene are MNHNS and SASEGT. CDR3: CASSPGQENTGELFF. The CDR3 coding sequence is TGTGCCAGCAGCCCGGGACAGGAGAACACCGGGGAGCTGTTTTTT.

The sample holds a few counts of this clonotype. The chain uses TRBV19 and TRBJ1-5, with TRBD1 matching 10 bases. The CDR3 covers 17 residues. J gave up 0 bases and V 4 bases, and 6 bases lay outside the gene matches. CDR1 is LNHDA, CDR2 SQIVND, per germline (reference sequence). Here the CDR3 DNA reads TGTGCCAGTAGTAGGGACAGGGGAGCCTCTAGCAATCAGCCCCAGCATTTT. Amino acids: CASSRDRGASSNQPQHF.

This clonotype showed up many times. The chain has TRBV5-1 and TRBJ1-5, with 9 nucleotides matching TRBD1. The CDR3 has 14 residues. J gave up 5 bases and V 8 bases, and 8 bases lay outside the gene matches. CDR1 is SGHRS, CDR2 YFSETQ, per germline. This chain's CDR3 is CARRGTGKDQPQHF. In DNA form, the CDR3 reads TGCGCCAGGAGAGGGACAGGGAAGGATCAGCCCCAGCATTTT.

The chain has TRBV6-5 and TRBJ2-7; TRBD1 agrees at 10 bases. There are 15 residues in the CDR3. Germline V gene lookup returns CDR1 MNHEY and CDR2 SVGAGI. The V gene end was trimmed by 0 bases and the J gene end by 5 bases; junction bases not matched to a gene: 4. CDR3: CASSYSGQGWNEQYF. In DNA form, the CDR3 reads TGTGCCAGCAGTTACTCGGGACAGGGGTGGAACGAGCAGTACTTC.